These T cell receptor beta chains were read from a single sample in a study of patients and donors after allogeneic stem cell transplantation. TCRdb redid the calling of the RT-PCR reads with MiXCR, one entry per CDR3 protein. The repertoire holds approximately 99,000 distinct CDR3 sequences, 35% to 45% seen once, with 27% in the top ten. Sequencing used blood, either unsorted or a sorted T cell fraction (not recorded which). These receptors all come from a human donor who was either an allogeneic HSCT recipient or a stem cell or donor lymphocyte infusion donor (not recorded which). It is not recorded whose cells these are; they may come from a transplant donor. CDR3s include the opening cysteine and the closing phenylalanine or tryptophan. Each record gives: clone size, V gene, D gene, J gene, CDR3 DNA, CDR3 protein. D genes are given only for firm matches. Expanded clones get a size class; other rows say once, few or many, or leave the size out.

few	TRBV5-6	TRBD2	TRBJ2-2	TGTGCCAGCAGTTTAGCGGGAGTCAGCACCGGGGAGCTGTTTTTT	CASSLAGVSTGELFF
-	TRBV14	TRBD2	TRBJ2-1	TGTGCCAGCAGCCAGTCTAGCGGGCATTACAATGAGCAGTTCTTC	CASSQSSGHYNEQFF
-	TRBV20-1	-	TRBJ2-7	TGCAGTGCTAGTCGTGAGTCTATGTCCTACGAGCAGTACTTC	CSASRESMSYEQYF
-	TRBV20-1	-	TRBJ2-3	TGCAGTTCAAAGGGCAGAGTTAATACGCAGTATTTT	CSSKGRVNTQYF
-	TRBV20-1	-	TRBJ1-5	TGCAGTGCTAGTTCCAGGTCCGGTAGCAATCAGCCCCAGCATTTT	CSASSRSGSNQPQHF
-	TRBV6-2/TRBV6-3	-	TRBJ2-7	TGTGCCAGCAGTTGGAGGGCCTACGAGCAGTACTTC	CASSWRAYEQYF
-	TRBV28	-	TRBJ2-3	TGTGCCAGCAGCCATGACACGCAGGGCCGTAGAGATACGCAGTATTTT	CASSHDTQGRRDTQYF
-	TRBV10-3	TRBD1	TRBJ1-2	TGTGCCATCAGTGATCTATGGGACAGGAACTATGGCTACACCTTC	CAISDLWDRNYGYTF
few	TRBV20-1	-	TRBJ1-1	TGCAGTGCGGCCCCACAGGGAGCCAGCACTGAAGCTTTCTTT	CSAAPQGASTEAFF
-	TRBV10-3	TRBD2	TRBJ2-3	TGTGCCATCAGGCGGGAGCTCACAGATACGCAGTATTTT	CAIRRELTDTQYF
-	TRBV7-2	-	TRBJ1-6	TGTGCCAGCAGCCGTCTGGATGAATATTCACCCCTCCACTTT	CASSRLDEYSPLHF
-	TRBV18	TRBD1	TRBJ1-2	TGTGCCAGCTCCGCCAAACAGGGGGAAGGCTACACCTTC	CASSAKQGEGYTF
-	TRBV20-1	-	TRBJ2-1	TGCAGTGCGTCCGGTTGGGTGGCCTACAATGAGCAGTTCTTC	CSASGWVAYNEQFF
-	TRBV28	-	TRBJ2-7	TGTGCCAGCAGTCTCTCCTATCGACAGCACCTCGAGCAGTACTTC	CASSLSYRQHLEQYF
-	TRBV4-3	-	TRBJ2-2	TGCGCCAGCAGCCACGGCGTCGCGAACACCGGGGAGCTGTTTTTT	CASSHGVANTGELFF
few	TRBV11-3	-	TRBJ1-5	TGTGCCAGCAGTTCGGATAGGGGAAATCAGCCCCAGCATTTT	CASSSDRGNQPQHF
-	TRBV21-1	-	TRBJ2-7	TGTGCCAGCAGGGACAGGGTGTACGAGCAGTACTTC	CASRDRVYEQYF
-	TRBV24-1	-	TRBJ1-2	TGTGCCACCAGTGATTTGACGGCTGGTGGCTACACCTTC	CATSDLTAGGYTF
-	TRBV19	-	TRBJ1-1	TGTGCCACTAGTCCTGGACGGAACACTGAAGCTTTCTTT	CATSPGRNTEAFF
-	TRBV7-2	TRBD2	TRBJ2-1	TGTGCCAGCAGCTTAGAACGGAGACCAGCGGGAGGGTACAATGAGCAGTTCTTC	CASSLERRPAGGYNEQFF
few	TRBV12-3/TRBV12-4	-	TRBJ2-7	TGTGCCAGCAGTTTGGGGGAAGGGGAGCAGTACTTC	CASSLGEGEQYF
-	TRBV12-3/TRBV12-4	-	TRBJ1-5	TGTGCCAGCAGTCAAATTAGCAATCAGCCCCAGCATTTT	CASSQISNQPQHF
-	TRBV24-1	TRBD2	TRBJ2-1	TGTGCCACCAGTGATTCCGGGACTAGCAACAATGAGCAGTTCTTC	CATSDSGTSNNEQFF
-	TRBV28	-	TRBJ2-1	TGTGCCAGCAGTTGGACTGGTAAAAGCTCCTACAATGAGCAGTTCTTC	CASSWTGKSSYNEQFF
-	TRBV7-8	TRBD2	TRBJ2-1	TGTGCCAGCAGCTGGGCAGCGGGAGGGTTACCGGAGCAGTTCTTC	CASSWAAGGLPEQFF
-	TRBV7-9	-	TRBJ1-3	TGTGCCAGCAGCTTAGTTTTGCGGATATATTTT	CASSLVLRIYF
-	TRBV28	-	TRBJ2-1	TGTGCCAGCAGTTTGGTAGGGTACAATGAGCAGTTCTTC	CASSLVGYNEQFF
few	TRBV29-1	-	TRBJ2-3	TGCAGCGTTTGTGCTTCTACAGATACGCAGTATTTT	CSVCASTDTQYF
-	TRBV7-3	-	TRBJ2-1	TGTGCCAGCAGCCTTAGACCCGGGAAGGAGCAGTTCTTC	CASSLRPGKEQFF
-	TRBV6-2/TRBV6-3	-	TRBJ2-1	TGTGCCAGCAGTTACGGTAGCGGTGTGGGCAATGAGCAGTTCTTC	CASSYGSGVGNEQFF
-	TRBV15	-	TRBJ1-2	TGTGCCACCAGCAGAGACACCTCTAACTATGGCTACACCTTC	CATSRDTSNYGYTF
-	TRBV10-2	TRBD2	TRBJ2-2	TGCGCCAGCAGGCACCCGGGACTAGGGAGCGGGGAGCTGTTTTTT	CASRHPGLGSGELFF
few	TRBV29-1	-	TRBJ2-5	TGCAGCGTTGTTCGGGATTTGGAGACCCAGTACTTC	CSVVRDLETQYF
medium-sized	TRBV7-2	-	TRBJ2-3	TGTGCCAGCAGTCATCACACAGATACGCAGTATTTT	CASSHHTDTQYF
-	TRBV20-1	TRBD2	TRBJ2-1	TGCAGTGCGGGGGGACTAGCGGACAATGAGCAGTTCTTC	CSAGGLADNEQFF
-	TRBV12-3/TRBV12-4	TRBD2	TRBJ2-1	TGTGCCAGCAGTTTCCGGGACTACTCCTACAATGAGCAGTTCTTC	CASSFRDYSYNEQFF
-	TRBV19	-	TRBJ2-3	TGTGCCAGTAGTACTGGGGATACGCAGTATTTT	CASSTGDTQYF
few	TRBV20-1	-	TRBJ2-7	TGCAGTGCTAGGAAGTCTAGCGAGATGCCTCGCTCTCACGAGCAGTACTTC	CSARKSSEMPRSHEQYF
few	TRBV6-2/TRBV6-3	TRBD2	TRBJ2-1	TGTGCCAGCACCCAACTAGCGGGAGGGCCTTTTCGGTTCTTC	CASTQLAGGPFRFF
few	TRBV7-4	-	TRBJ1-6	TGTGCCAGCAGCTCCACGGATCCACCCCTCCACTTT	CASSSTDPPLHF
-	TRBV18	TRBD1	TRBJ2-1	TGTGCCAGCTCACCAGGGACAGGGGTGCTGTTCTTC	CASSPGTGVLFF
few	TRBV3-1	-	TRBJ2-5	TGTGCCAGCAGCCAAGAAGAGACCCAGTACTTC	CASSQEETQYF
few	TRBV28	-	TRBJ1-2	TGTGCCAGCAGTTCTCCTAGCAGAGCTAACTATGGCTACACCTTC	CASSSPSRANYGYTF
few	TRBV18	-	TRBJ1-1	TGTGCCAGCTCTTCAGACAAGAACACTGAAGCTTTCTTT	CASSSDKNTEAFF
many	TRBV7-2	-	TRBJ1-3	TGTGCCAGCAGCTTACAGGCCTCATCCTCTGGAAACACCATATATTTT	CASSLQASSSGNTIYF
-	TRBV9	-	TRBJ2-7	TGTGCCAGCAGCGTACGTTCTGCGGGCTACGAGCAGTACTTC	CASSVRSAGYEQYF
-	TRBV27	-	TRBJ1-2	TGTGCCAGCAGTTTATCGTGGAGTTCCTATGGCTACACCTTC	CASSLSWSSYGYTF
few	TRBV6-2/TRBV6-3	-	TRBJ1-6	TGTGCCAGCAGAAACTCTCAGGGGATCAATTCACCCCTCCACTTT	CASRNSQGINSPLHF
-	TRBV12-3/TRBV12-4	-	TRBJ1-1	TGTGCCAGCAGCCATGGCGGGAACACTGAAGCTTTCTTT	CASSHGGNTEAFF
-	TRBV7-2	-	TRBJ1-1	TGTGCCAGCAGTGCCGACGGGGGCACTGAAGCTTTCTTT	CASSADGGTEAFF
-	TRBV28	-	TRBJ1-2	TGTGCCGGCTGGGGGGGTCTGAACTATGGCTACACCTTC	CAGWGGLNYGYTF
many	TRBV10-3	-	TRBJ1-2	TGTGCCATCAGACAACAAGATTACGATGGCTACACCTTC	CAIRQQDYDGYTF
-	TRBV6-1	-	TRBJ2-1	TGTGCCAGCCTTAGCGGTTTTAGCTCCTACAATGAGCAGTTCTTC	CASLSGFSSYNEQFF
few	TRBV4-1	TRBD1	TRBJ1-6	TGCGCCAGCAGGCGACAGGGGAATTCACCCCTCCACTTT	CASRRQGNSPLHF
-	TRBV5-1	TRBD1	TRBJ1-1	TGCGCCAGCAGCTCGGCCGAACAGGGGGCTCAAACCACTGAAGCTTTCTTT	CASSSAEQGAQTTEAFF
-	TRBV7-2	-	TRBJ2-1	TGTGCCAGCAGCTCTTCGAAAGAGCGGGTCAATGAGCAGTTCTTC	CASSSSKERVNEQFF
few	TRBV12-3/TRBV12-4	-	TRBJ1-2	TGTGCCAGCAGTTTACGCAGTTGGGATGACTATGGCTACACCTTC	CASSLRSWDDYGYTF